This note documents a single T cell receptor (beta chain) sequence. Its matching antigen is unknown. This entry is derived from a study of neurological immune-mediated disorders. Sorted libraries used over 800,000 CD4+ or CD8+ T cells. Study observations and caveats: No sharing of CDR3 amino acid sequences was observed among expanded clones across subjects, suggesting private repertoires in all groups.

TCRdb redid the calling of the 5' RACE reads with MiXCR, one entry per CDR3 protein. The sample shows some 20,000 distinct CDR3 sequences, 14% of them seen only once. Trimming removed 0 bases from V and 2 bases from J; junction bases left unmatched: 8. This CDR3 spans 16 amino acids. CDR1 and CDR2 from the germline V gene are DFQATT and SNEGSKA (reference sequence). The genes are TRBV20-1 and TRBJ2-5, with 8 nucleotides matching TRBD2. The sample comprised CD4+ T cells from blood. The clonotype originates from a woman between 55 and 75 years old with HTLV-1-associated myelopathy (HAM/TSP). CDR3 coding DNA: TGCAGTGCTAGAGATTTCGTAGCGGGGAAACAAGAGACCCAGTACTTC. The encoded protein is CSARDFVAGKQETQYF.